Shown below are 26 T cell receptor beta chains from a single sample sequenced in a study of control samples from healthy donors and cancer patients. Only in-frame clones appear in the TCRdb table, and some are missing; sequencing was by immunoSEQ multiplex PCR. This sample has 110,000 to 150,000 clones; approximately 88% occur once, and the top ten carry 4.9%. The source material was blood. The origin of the receptors is a man aged 25 to 40 in good health.

The chain has TRBV2 and TRBJ1-5; D unresolved. Germline CDR1 reads SNHLY; CDR2 reads FYNNEI. CDR3 length: 12 residues. V was trimmed by 4 bases and J by 7 bases, leaving 8 bases between them. CDR3 sequence reads: CASSAIRQPQHF. DNA of the CDR3: TGTGCCAGCAGTGCGATCAGGCAGCCCCAGCATTTT.

The chain uses TRBV6-5 and TRBJ2-2; 7 positions agree with TRBD2. Trimming at V came to 9 bases and at J to 5 bases, leaving 9 bases not matched to a gene. Germline CDR1 and CDR2: MNHEY and SVGAGI. This CDR3 has 14 amino acids. This CDR3 is CASRSGASTGELFF. The CDR3 nucleotides read TGTGCCAGTCGAAGCGGGGCCTCTACCGGGGAGCTGTTTTTT.

This rearrangement joins TRBV29-1 to TRBJ1-5; tentative D call: TRBD1 (6 bases). Germline V CDR1 and CDR2: SQVTM, ANQGSEA. The CDR3 spans 16 residues. Deletions cut 3 bases from V and 0 bases from J, with 15 bases between. CDR3: CSVEVRGGYSNQPQHF. The CDR3 DNA reads TGCAGCGTTGAGGTGAGGGGGGGATATAGCAATCAGCCCCAGCATTTT.

The chain couples TRBV5-4 to TRBJ2-3; 9 bases fit TRBD1. Germline CDR1 and CDR2: SGHNT and YYREEE (reference sequence). The trim removed 5 bases at V and 6 bases at J, leaving 7 bases unmatched. The CDR3 has 14 amino acids. This CDR3 is CASSPTGGKDTQYF. CDR3 DNA: TGTGCCAGCAGTCCTACAGGGGGCAAGGATACGCAGTATTTT. Variable domain in full (rest from reference TRBV5-4 and TRBJ2-3): ETGVTQSPTHLIKTRGQQVTLRCSSQSGHNTVSWYQQALGQGPQFIFQYYREEENGRGNFPPRFSGLQFPNYSSELNVNALELDDSALYLCASSPTGGKDTQYFGPGTRLTVL.

This sequence joins TRBV6-5 and TRBJ2-2; 7 nucleotides line up with TRBD1. CDR3 size: 14 residues. Germline CDR1 reads MNHEY; CDR2 reads SVGAGI. Germline trimming cut 2 bases from V and 5 bases from J; bases unmatched to any gene: 2. The DNA of the CDR3 is TGTGCCAGCAGTTACACAGGGGTAACCGGGGAGCTGTTTTTT. Residues: CASSYTGVTGELFF.

The chain employs TRBV5-1 and TRBJ2-3; 9 nucleotides match TRBD2. V was clipped by 0 bases and J by 4 bases; unmatched bases: 6. The CDR3 has 16 amino acids. Germline lookup yields CDR1 SGHRS and CDR2 YFSETQ. This CDR3 is CASSLDSAGGADTQYF. CDR3 nucleotide sequence: TGCGCCAGCAGCTTGGATTCTGCGGGAGGGGCAGATACGCAGTATTTT.

The chain has TRBV4-3 and TRBJ2-7; no firm D call. Per the germline V gene, CDR1 is LGHNA and CDR2 is YSLEER. This CDR3 spans 15 amino acids. Trimming pared 0 bases from V and 3 bases from J, leaving 12 bases between. CDR3 coding DNA: TGCGCCAGCAGCCAAGATAGTGAGGAAATCTACGAGCAGTACTTC. It codes for CASSQDSEEIYEQYF.

This clone showed up just a few times. The chain recombines TRBV28 with TRBJ2-3; unclear D gene. V was pared by 7 bases and J by 2 bases, with 13 bases between. The CDR3 sequence is 14 residues long. Germline CDR1 is MDHEN and CDR2 is SYDVKM. The CDR3, as DNA: TGTGCCAGCACCGCGGAAGGGATCACAGATACGCAGTATTTT. It encodes CASTAEGITDTQYF. Full variable domain (remainder filled in from reference TRBV28 and TRBJ2-3): DVKVTQSSRYLVKRTGEKVFLECVQDMDHENMFWYRQDPGLGLRLIYFSYDVKMKEKGDIPEGYSVSREKKERFSLILESASTNQTSMYLCASTAEGITDTQYFGPGTRLTVL.

V and J are TRBV9 and TRBJ2-5, with D perhaps TRBD2 (6 bases). Deletions cut 7 bases from V and 1 base from J, with 11 bases between. The CDR3 contains 13 residues. CDR1 is SGDLS and CDR2 is YYNGEE in the germline V gene. CDR3 loop: CASQSRGQETQYF. In DNA, the CDR3 is TGTGCCAGCCAGTCGCGGGGCCAAGAGACCCAGTACTTC.

CDR3 DNA: TGTGCCAGCAGCCCCATCCGGGACGGTTACAATGAGCAGTTCTTC. It codes for CASSPIRDGYNEQFF. This chain connects TRBV9 to TRBJ2-1; D possibly uses TRBD1 or TRBD2 (5 bases each). Deletions cut 4 bases from V and 4 bases from J, with 15 bases between. The CDR3 sequence is 15 residues long. Germline V gene lookup returns CDR1 SGDLS and CDR2 YYNGEE.

Regarding this clone: Other DNA sequences within the sample encode an identical CDR3. The chain carries TRBV20-1 and TRBJ2-1, with D uncertain. V was cut by 0 bases and J by 4 bases, with 1 base left in between. CDR1 and CDR2 from the germline V gene are DFQATT and SNEGSKA (reference sequence). This CDR3 contains 11 residues. DNA for the CDR3: TGCAGTGCTAGAGAATACAATGAGCAGTTCTTC. It is translated as CSAREYNEQFF.

The rearrangement links TRBV6-5 to TRBJ2-1, with D perhaps given as TRBD1 or TRBD2 (6 bases each). Germline-derived CDR1 and CDR2 are MNHEY and SVGAGI. V was pared by 7 bases and J by 6 bases, with 19 bases between. The CDR3 has 15 amino acids. The CDR3 DNA is TGTGCCAGCACCCCAGTGGGGGGCCTCGTCAATGAGCAGTTCTTC. Translation gives CASTPVGGLVNEQFF.

This clone has only one observation. The chain joins TRBV11-3 to TRBJ2-7; D is perhaps TRBD2 (6 bases). The CDR3 length is 14 residues. V shed 0 bases and J shed 2 bases, with 8 bases lying between them. Germline CDR1 is SGHNT and CDR2 is YENEEA. CDR3 protein: CASSLESGAYEQYF. CDR3 nucleotides: TGTGCCAGCAGCTTAGAATCGGGGGCCTACGAGCAGTACTTC.

The sample holds a few counts of this clone. The chain has TRBV14 and TRBJ2-7, with D hard to call. V gave up 1 base and J gave up 3 bases, with 13 bases separating them. The germline CDR1 and CDR2 sequences are SGHDN and FVKESK. CDR3 length: 15 residues. CDR3 coding DNA: TGTGCCAGCAGCCAAGGCCCTGATGGGTTCTACGAGCAGTACTTC. It is translated as CASSQGPDGFYEQYF.

The CDR3 DNA sequence: TGTGCCAGCAGTTATACGACATCCCGGACGAAGGAAGATATCTACGAGCAGTACTTC. Translation: CASSYTTSRTKEDIYEQYF. This chain links TRBV6-9 with TRBJ2-7; D uncertain. The CDR3 has 19 residues. CDR1 MNHGY and CDR2 SVAAGI come from the germline V gene. With 2 bases removed from V and 3 bases from J, the gap between germline ends came to 26 bases.

This chain connects TRBV19 to TRBJ1-1; TRBD1 matches at 7 bases. CDR3 length: 13 residues. With V trimmed by 4 bases and J by 3 bases, 2 bases remained unmatched. Germline CDR1 and CDR2: LNHDA and SQIVND (reference sequence). This chain's CDR3 is CASSSDRDTEAFF. The CDR3 coding sequence is TGTGCCAGTAGTAGCGACAGGGACACTGAAGCTTTCTTT.

The gene calls are TRBV5-1 and TRBJ1-1; 8 positions agree with TRBD1. This CDR3 contains 14 residues. Germline V gives CDR1 SGHRS, CDR2 YFSETQ. Unmatched junction bases numbered 7, after V lost 4 bases and J lost 5 bases. The CDR3 protein is CASSPGQGGTEAFF. As DNA, the CDR3 is TGCGCCAGCAGCCCAGGACAGGGCGGTACTGAAGCTTTCTTT.

The V call is TRBV5-3, the J call TRBJ1-1, with D maybe TRBD1 (5 bases). TRBV5-3 is filed as an ORF, its function uncertain. Trimming left V 3 bases short and J 1 base short, with 10 bases between. This CDR3 has 14 amino acids. This CDR3 reads CARSSRQRNTEAFF. CDR3 in DNA: TGTGCCAGAAGCTCGAGACAGAGGAACACTGAAGCTTTCTTT.

The V and J genes are TRBV6-6 and TRBJ2-7; tentatively, D is TRBD2 (6 bases). Trimming pared 7 bases from V and 3 bases from J, leaving 19 bases between. Germline CDR1 is MNHNY and CDR2 is SVGAGI (reference sequence). The CDR3 contains 15 residues. The DNA for the CDR3 is TGTGCCAGCACCGAAAACAGCGGGCCTAACTACGAGCAGTACTTC. It translates to CASTENSGPNYEQYF.

The rearrangement uses TRBV7-8 and TRBJ1-1; no firm D call. V lost 0 bases and J 4 bases, leaving 12 bases between the germline ends. Germline V gives CDR1 SGHVS, CDR2 FQNEAQ. CDR3 size: 15 residues. CDR3 in amino acids: CASSLAGREGTEAFF. The CDR3 bases are TGTGCCAGCAGCTTAGCGGGCCGTGAGGGCACTGAAGCTTTCTTT.

The rearrangement links TRBV6-5 to TRBJ2-7; D gene unclear. Germline CDR1 and CDR2: MNHEY and SVGAGI. The CDR3 is 14 residues long. V was trimmed by 0 bases and J by 3 bases, leaving 9 bases between them. CDR3 DNA: TGTGCCAGCAGTTACTCTGCCCGGTTCTACGAGCAGTACTTC. It specifies CASSYSARFYEQYF.

This clone has ten or more counts. This chain uses TRBV6-1 with TRBJ1-2; D gene uncertain. The CDR3 is 12 residues long. Germline CDR1 is MNHNS and CDR2 is SASEGT. The V end was cut by 8 bases, the J end by 4 bases, with 11 bases between. For the CDR3, the DNA is TGTGCCAGCGGAGAAGCCCCCTATGGCTACACCTTC. Its protein is CASGEAPYGYTF.

CDR3 region: CASSTQSTGTTGELFF. The CDR3 DNA reads as TGTGCCAGCAGCACCCAATCGACAGGGACCACCGGGGAGCTGTTTTTT. The chain joins TRBV9 to TRBJ2-2, with 7 bases identical to TRBD1. V trimming: 4 bases; J trimming: 4 bases; junction bases outside the gene matches: 10. The CDR3 runs to 16 residues. Germline loops: CDR1 SGDLS, CDR2 YYNGEE.

The rearrangement joins TRBV18 to TRBJ2-1; D possibly corresponds to TRBD2 (6 bases). CDR1 and CDR2 from the germline V gene are KGHSH and LQKENI. The length of the CDR3 is 12 residues. V was pared by 6 bases and J by 9 bases, with 12 bases between. The CDR3 sequence: CASSRRESEQFF. The CDR3 coding sequence is TGTGCCAGCTCCCGTCGGGAGAGTGAGCAGTTCTTC.

This chain uses TRBV21-1 with TRBJ2-7. TRBV21-1 is termed a pseudogene. The CDR3 is 18 residues long. DNA for the CDR3: TGTGCCAGCAGCAAAAAGGGGGGTGGTCGTGTCACTGACTACGAGCAGTACTTC. Protein: CASSKKGGGRVTDYEQYF.

Turning to this clone: The sample holds other DNA sequences that translate to the same CDR3. This chain connects TRBV7-9 to TRBJ2-7; no firm D call. V was cut by 1 base and J by 4 bases, with 14 bases left in between. Per germline, CDR1 SEHNR and CDR2 FQNEAQ (reference sequence). This CDR3 spans 15 amino acids. CDR3 protein: CASSLGSGGSYEQYF. The CDR3 region has the DNA TGTGCCAGCAGCTTAGGGTCGGGCGGAAGTTACGAGCAGTACTTC.